Detailed here is one TCR delta chain. This clone is classified as medium-sized (0.01 to 0.1%). The target of this receptor is not known. It is likely a read error: a sequence one base away is far more abundant. Other DNA variants within this sample encode the same CDR3. TCR sequencing was performed on genomic DNA from peripheral blood mononuclear cells isolated from patients and controls. As controls, about 23 healthy adult blood donors (median age roughly 60 years; around twelve males and approximately 11 females) were included and were matched to patients for age and sex. Here V drops 3 bases and J drops 0 bases, and the junction holds 16 bases not matched to any gene. Taken from cysteine to phenylalanine, the CDR3 has 17 residues. The CDR3 DNA has 51 bases and is translated from base 1. Looking up the germline V gene (reference sequence) yields CDR1 TVYSNPD and CDR2 GDNSRS. Both library methods used multiplex PCR with primers targeting conserved V and J regions of the TCR genes. Amplicons were purified, pooled and sequenced on an Illumina MiSeq platform. The authors' analysis ran thus. V(D)J alignment, clonotype assembly and translation were handled by MiXCR, while functionality assessment and CDR3 repertoire analyses were done with VDJtools. CDR3 was defined according to IMGT, and analyses were limited to productive sequences using functional genes, with ORF genes and pseudogenes excluded. A custom Python script was used to look across all patients and controls for identical amino acid CDR3s belonging to major clonotypes, meaning those with a frequency of >=5%. A one-sided non-parametric Wilcoxon test was used to compare clonotype frequencies between patients and controls. TCRdb called clones afresh from the public reads with CATT; identical DNA rows were later merged. The authors' filters were not applied to this entry. For this sample the table gives some 490 delta-chain clones, of which roughly 1.9% were detected only once. In total, the top ten clones hold around 90% of the sample.

The data were obtained in a study of gamma delta lymphoproliferative disorders and STAT genes (dated by TCRdb to between 2018 and 2020). Study-wide context: Gamma-chain libraries were prepared from at least 50 ng of genomic DNA using the LymphoTrack Dx TCRG Assay. Since no corresponding Invivoscribe delta assay was available, delta-chain libraries were prepared following the standard operating procedure of the EuroClonality-NGS working group. Within a larger immunophenotypic and STAT-mutation study, TCR gamma and delta CDR3 repertoires were profiled by deep sequencing in Tgammadelta lymphoproliferative disease patients and healthy controls. To confirm results, a couple of gamma-chain samples and all delta-chain samples were sequenced twice. The paper's findings and limits, for the study overall: Nearly all major gamma and delta clonotypes of patients were found to be public, being shared with at least one healthy donor, and only a couple of gamma clonotypes were found to be private to disease. Leukemic cells were skewed toward terminal effectors, whereas control T cells likely spanned varied maturation stages, a difference potentially limiting comparisons between patients and controls. When whole repertoires were clustered, gamma repertoires from patients formed a group apart from those of healthy controls, but delta repertoires showed no separation between the groups. The authors noted that NGS specificity may be reduced at low frequencies, so the public or private nature of leukemic clones needs confirmation.

The sequence is built from TRDV3 and TRDJ1; TRDD3 agrees with 7 junctional bases. Sequences were obtained from blood. The clonotype was recovered from a human donor in good health. The CDR3 has the sequence CAFHSGYWGTHTDKLIF. The DNA is TGTGCCTTCCACTCAGGCTACTGGGGAACTCACACCGATAAACTCATCTTT.